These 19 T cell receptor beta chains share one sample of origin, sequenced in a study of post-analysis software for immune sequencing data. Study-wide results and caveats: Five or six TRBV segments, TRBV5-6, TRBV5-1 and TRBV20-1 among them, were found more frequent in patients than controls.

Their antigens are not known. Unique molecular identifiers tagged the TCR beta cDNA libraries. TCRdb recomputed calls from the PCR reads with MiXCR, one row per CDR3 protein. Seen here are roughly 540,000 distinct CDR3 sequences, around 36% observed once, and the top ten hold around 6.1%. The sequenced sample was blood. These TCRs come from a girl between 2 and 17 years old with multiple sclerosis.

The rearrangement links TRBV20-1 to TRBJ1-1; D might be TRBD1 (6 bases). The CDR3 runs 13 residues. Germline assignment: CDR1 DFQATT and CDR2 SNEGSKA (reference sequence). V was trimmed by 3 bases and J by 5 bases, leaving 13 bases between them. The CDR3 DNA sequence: TGCAGTGCTAGCAAACAGGGAAAGACTGAAGCTTTCTTT. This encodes CSASKQGKTEAFF.

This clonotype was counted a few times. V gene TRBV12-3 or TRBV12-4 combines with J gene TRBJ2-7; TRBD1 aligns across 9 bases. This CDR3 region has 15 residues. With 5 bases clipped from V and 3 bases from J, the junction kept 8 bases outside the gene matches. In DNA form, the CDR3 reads TGTGCCAGCAGTCCTACAGGGGGCACGGACTACGAGCAGTACTTC. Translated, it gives CASSPTGGTDYEQYF.

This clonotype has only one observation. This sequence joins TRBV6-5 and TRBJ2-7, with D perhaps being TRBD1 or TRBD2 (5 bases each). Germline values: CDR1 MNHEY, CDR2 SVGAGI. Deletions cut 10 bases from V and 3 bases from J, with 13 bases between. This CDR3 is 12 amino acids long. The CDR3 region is CATMRGSYEQYF. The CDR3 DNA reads TGTGCCACCATGAGGGGCAGCTACGAGCAGTACTTC.

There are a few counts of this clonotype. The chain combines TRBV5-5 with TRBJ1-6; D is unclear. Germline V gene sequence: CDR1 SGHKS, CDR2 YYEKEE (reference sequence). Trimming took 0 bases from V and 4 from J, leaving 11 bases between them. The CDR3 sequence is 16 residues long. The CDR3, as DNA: TGTGCCAGCAGCTTGGATGTCCCAGAGTATAATTCACCCCTCCACTTT. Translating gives CASSLDVPEYNSPLHF.

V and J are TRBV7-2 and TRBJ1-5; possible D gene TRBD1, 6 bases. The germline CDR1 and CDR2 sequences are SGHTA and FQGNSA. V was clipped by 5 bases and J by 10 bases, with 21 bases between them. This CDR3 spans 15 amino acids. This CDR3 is CASSTSGGGGGPQHF. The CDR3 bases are TGTGCCAGCAGCACCTCCGGAGGGGGAGGCGGACCCCAGCATTTT.

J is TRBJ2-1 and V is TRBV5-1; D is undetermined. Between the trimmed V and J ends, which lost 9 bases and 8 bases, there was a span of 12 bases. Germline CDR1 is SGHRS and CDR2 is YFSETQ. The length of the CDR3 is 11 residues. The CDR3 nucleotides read TGCGCCACCTCAGATGGGTATGAGCAGTTCTTC. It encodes CATSDGYEQFF.

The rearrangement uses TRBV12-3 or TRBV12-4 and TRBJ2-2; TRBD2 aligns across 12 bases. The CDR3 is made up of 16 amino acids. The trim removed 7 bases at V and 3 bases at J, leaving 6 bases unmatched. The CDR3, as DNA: TGTGCCAGCACCCTAGCGGGGGGGGAGGACACCGGGGAGCTGTTTTTT. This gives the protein CASTLAGGEDTGELFF.

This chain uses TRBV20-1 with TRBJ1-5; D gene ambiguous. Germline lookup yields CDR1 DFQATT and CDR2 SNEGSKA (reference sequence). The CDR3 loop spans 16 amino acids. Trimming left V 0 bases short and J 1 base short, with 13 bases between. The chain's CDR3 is CSARDRGSGSNQPQHF. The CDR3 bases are TGCAGTGCTAGAGATCGGGGTAGCGGGAGCAATCAGCCCCAGCATTTT.

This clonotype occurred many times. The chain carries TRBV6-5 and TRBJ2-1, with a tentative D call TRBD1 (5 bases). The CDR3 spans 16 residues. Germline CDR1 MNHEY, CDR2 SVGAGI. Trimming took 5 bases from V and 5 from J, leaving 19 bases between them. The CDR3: CASSIQVPPLHNEQFF. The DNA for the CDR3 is TGTGCCAGCAGTATACAGGTTCCTCCACTACACAATGAGCAGTTCTTC.

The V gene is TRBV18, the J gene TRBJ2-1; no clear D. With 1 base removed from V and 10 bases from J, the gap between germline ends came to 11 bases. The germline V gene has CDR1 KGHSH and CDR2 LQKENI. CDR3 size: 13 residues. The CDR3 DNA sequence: TGTGCCAGCTCACCACAGTCGCCGCGGGAGCAGTTCTTC. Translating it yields CASSPQSPREQFF.

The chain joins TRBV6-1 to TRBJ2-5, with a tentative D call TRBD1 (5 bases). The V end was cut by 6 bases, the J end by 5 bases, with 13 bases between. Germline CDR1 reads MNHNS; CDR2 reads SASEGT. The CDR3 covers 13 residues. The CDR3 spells CASRSGFWETQYF. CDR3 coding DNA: TGTGCCAGCAGATCAGGGTTTTGGGAGACCCAGTACTTC.

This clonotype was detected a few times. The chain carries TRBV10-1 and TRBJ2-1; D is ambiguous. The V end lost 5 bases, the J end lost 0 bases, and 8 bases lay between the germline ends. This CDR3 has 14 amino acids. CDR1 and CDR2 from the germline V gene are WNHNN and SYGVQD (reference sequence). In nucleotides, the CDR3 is TGCGCCAGCAGTAGACAAACCTCCTACAATGAGCAGTTCTTC. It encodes CASSRQTSYNEQFF.

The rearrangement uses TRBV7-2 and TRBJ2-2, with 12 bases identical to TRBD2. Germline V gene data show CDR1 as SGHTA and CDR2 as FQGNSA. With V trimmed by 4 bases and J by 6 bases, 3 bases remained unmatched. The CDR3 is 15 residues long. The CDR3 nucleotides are TGTGCCAGCAGCTCCCGACTAGCGGGGGCCGGGGAGCTGTTTTTT. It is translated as CASSSRLAGAGELFF.

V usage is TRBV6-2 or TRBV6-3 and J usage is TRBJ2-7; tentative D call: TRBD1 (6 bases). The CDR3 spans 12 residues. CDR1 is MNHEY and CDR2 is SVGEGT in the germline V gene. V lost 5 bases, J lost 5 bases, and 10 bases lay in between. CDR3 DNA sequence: TGTGCCAGCAGTGGATACAGGGACGAGCAGTACTTC. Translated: CASSGYRDEQYF.

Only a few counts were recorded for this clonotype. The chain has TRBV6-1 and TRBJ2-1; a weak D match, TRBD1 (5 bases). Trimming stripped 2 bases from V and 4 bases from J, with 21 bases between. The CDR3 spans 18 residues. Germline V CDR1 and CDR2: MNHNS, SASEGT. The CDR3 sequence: CASSESPPFRDDYNEQFF. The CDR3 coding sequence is TGTGCCAGCAGTGAATCGCCCCCGTTCAGGGATGATTACAATGAGCAGTTCTTC.

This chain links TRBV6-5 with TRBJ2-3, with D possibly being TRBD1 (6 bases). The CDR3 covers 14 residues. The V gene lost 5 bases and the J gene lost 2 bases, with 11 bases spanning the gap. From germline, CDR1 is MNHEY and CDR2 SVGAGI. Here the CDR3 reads CASSTYRATDTQYF. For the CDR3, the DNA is TGTGCCAGCAGTACCTACAGGGCCACAGATACGCAGTATTTT.

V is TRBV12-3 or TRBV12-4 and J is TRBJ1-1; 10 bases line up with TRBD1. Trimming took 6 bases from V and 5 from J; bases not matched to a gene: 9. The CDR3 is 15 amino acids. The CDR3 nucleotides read TGTGCCAGCAGCCCGGACAGGGGGGTATATACTGAAGCTTTCTTT. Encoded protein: CASSPDRGVYTEAFF.

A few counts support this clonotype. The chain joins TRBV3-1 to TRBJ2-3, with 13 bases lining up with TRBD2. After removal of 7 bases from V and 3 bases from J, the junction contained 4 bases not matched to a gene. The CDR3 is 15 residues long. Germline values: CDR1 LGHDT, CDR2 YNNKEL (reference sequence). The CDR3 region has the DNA TGTGCCAGCAAGACTAGCGGGGGGAGGACAGATACGCAGTATTTT. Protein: CASKTSGGRTDTQYF.

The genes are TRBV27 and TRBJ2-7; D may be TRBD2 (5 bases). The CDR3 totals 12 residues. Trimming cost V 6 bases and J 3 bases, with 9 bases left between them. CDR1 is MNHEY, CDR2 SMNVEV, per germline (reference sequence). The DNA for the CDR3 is TGTGCCAGCAGCAAACTAGGCTACGAGCAGTACTTC. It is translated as CASSKLGYEQYF.